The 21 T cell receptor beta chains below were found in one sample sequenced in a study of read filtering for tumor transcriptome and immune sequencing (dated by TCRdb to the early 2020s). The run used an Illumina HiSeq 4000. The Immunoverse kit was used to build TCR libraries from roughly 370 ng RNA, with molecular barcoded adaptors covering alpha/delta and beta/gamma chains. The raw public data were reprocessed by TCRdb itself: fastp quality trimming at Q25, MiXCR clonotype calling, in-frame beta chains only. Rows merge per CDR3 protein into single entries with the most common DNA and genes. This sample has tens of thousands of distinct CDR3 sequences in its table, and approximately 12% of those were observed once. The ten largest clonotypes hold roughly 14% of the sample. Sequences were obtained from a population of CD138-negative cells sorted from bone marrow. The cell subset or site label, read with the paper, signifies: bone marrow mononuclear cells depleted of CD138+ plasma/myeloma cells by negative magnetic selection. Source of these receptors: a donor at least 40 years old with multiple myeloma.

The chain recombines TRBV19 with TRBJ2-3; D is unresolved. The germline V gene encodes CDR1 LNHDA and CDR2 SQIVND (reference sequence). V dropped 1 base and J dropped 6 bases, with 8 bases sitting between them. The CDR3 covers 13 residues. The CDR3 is CASSIGALDTQYF. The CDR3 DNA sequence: TGTGCCAGTAGTATAGGGGCATTGGATACGCAGTATTTT. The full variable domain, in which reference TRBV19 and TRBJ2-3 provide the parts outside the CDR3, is DGGITQSPKYLFRKEGQNVTLSCEQNLNHDAMYWYRQDPGQGLRLIYYSQIVNDFQKGDIAEGYSVSREKKESFPLTVTSAQKNPTAFYLCASSIGALDTQYFGPGTRLTVL.

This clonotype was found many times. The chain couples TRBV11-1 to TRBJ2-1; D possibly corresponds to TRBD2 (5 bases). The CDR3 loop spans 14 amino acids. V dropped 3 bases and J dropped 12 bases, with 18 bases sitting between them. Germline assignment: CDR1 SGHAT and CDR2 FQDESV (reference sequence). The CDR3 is CASSLEAGPRVQFF. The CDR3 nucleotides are TGTGCCAGCAGCTTGGAGGCAGGACCTAGGGTGCAGTTCTTC.

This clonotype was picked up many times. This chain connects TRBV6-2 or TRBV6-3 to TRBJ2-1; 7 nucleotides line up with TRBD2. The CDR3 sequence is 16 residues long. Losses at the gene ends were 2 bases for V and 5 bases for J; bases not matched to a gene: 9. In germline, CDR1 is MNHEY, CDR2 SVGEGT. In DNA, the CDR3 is TGTGCCAGCAGTTACGTGGCGGGAGTTCGAGACAATGAGCAGTTCTTC. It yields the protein CASSYVAGVRDNEQFF.

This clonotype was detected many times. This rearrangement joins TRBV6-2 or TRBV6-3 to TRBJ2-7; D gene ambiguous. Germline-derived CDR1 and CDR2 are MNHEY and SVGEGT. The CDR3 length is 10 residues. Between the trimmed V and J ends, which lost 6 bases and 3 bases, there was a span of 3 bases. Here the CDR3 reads CASRDYEQYF. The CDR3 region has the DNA TGTGCCAGCAGAGACTACGAGCAGTACTTC.

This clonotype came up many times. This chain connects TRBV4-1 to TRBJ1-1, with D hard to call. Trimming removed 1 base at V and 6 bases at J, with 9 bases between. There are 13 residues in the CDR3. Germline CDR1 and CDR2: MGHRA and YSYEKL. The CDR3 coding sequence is TGCGCCAGCAGCCAAGGTGTGGGCGCTGAAGCTTTCTTT. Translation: CASSQGVGAEAFF.

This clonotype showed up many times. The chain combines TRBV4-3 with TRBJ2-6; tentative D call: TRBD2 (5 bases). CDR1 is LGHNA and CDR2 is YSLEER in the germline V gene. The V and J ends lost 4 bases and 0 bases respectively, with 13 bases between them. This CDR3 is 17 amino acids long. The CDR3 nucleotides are TGCGCCAGCAGCCCTGGCGGGTGGGACTCTGGGGCCAACGTCCTGACTTTC. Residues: CASSPGGWDSGANVLTF.

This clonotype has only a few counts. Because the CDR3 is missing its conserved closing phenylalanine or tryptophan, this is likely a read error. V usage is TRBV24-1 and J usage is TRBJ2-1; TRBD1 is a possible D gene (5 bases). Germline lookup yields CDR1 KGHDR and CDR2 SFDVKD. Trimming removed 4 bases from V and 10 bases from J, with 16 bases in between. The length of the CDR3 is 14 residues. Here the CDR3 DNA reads TGTGCCACCAGTGAAAGGGGATTAATAGGAGAGCAGTTCTCC. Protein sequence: CATSERGLIGEQFS.

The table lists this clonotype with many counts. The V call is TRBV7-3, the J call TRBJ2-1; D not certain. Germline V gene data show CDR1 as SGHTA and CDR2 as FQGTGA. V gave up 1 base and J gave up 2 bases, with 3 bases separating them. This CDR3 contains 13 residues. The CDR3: CASSLNPYNEQFF. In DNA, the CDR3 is TGTGCCAGCAGCTTAAACCCCTACAATGAGCAGTTCTTC.

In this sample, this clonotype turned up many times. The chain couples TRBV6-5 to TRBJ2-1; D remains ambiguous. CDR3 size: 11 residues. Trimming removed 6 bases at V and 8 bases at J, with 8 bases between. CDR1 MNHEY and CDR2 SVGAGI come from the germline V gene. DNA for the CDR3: TGTGCCAGCAGAACGGGTGATGAGCAGTTCTTC. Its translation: CASRTGDEQFF.

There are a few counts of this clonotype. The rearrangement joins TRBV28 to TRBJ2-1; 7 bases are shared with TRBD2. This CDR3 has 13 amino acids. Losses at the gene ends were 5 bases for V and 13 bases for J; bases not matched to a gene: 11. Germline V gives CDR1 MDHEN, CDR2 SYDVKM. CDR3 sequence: CASSAGGSGFQFF. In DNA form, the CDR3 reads TGTGCCAGCAGTGCCGGAGGTAGCGGGTTTCAGTTCTTC.

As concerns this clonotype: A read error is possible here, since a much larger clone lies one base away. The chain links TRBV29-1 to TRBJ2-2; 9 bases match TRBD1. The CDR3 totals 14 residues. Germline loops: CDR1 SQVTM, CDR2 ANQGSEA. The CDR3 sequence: CSVYGTGNAGELFF. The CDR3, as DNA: TGCAGCGTCTACGGGACAGGGAACGCCGGGGAGCTGTTTTTT.

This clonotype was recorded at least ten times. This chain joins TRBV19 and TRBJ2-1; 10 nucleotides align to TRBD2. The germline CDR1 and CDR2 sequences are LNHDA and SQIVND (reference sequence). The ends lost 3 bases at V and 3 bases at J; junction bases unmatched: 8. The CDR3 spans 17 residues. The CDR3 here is CASSMGLAGAHYNEQFF. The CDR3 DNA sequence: TGTGCCAGTAGTATGGGGCTAGCGGGAGCACACTACAATGAGCAGTTCTTC. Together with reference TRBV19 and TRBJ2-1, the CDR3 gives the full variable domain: DGGITQSPKYLFRKEGQNVTLSCEQNLNHDAMYWYRQDPGQGLRLIYYSQIVNDFQKGDIAEGYSVSREKKESFPLTVTSAQKNPTAFYLCASSMGLAGAHYNEQFFGPGTRLTVL.

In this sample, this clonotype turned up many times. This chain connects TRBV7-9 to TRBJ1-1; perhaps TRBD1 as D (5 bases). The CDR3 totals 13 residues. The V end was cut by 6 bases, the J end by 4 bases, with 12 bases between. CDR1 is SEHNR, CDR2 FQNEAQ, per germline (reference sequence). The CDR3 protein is CASSLTQGTEAFF. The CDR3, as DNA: TGTGCCAGCAGTTTAACCCAGGGCACTGAAGCTTTCTTT. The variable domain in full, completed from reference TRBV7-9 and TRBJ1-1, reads DTGVSQNPRHKITKRGQNVTFRCDPISEHNRLYWYRQTLGQGPEFLTYFQNEAQLEKSRLLSDRFSAERPKGSFSTLEIQRTEQGDSAMYLCASSLTQGTEAFFGQGTRLTVV.

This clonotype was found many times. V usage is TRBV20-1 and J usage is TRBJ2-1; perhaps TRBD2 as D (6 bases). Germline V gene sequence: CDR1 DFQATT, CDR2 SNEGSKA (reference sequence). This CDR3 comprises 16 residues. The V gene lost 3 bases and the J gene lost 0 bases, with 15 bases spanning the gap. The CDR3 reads CSASARFGSSYNEQFF. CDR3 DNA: TGCAGTGCTAGTGCCCGATTCGGGAGCTCCTACAATGAGCAGTTCTTC.

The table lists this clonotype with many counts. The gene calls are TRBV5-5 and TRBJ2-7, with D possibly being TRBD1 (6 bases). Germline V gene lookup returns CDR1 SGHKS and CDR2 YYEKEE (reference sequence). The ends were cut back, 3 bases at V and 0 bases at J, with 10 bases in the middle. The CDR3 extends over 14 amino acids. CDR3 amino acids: CASSSQGSSYEQYF. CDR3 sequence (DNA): TGTGCCAGCAGCTCACAGGGAAGCTCCTACGAGCAGTACTTC.

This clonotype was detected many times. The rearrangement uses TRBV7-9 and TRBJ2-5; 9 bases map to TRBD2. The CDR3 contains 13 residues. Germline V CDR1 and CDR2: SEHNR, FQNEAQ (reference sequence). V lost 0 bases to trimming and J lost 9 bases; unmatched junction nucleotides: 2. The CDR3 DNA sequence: TGTGCCAGCAGCTTAGCCGGCGGGGGGGCCCAGTACTTC. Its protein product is CASSLAGGGAQYF.

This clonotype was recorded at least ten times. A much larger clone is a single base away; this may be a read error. CDR3 in amino acids: CSAGGRNGQFF. CDR3 in DNA: TGCAGTGCCGGAGGCAGGAATGGGCAGTTCTTC. The gene calls are TRBV20-1 and TRBJ2-1; D possibly corresponds to TRBD2 (5 bases). This CDR3 spans 11 amino acids. The germline V gene encodes CDR1 DFQATT and CDR2 SNEGSKA (reference sequence).

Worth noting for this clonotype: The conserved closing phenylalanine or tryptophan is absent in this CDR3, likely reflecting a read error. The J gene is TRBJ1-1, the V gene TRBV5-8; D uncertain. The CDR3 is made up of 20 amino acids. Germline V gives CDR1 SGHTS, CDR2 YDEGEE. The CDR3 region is CAGSLVGSWSLLSRVTEAFY. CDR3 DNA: TGTGCCGGCAGCTTGGTGGGCAGCTGGTCCTTATTATCGCGGGTCACTGAAGCTTTCTAT.

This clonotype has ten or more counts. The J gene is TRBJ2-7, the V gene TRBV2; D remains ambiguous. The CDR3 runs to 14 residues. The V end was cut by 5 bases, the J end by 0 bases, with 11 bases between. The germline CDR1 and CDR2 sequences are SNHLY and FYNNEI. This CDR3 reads CASSSTWSSYEQYF. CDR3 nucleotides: TGTGCCAGCAGTAGCACTTGGAGCTCCTACGAGCAGTACTTC.

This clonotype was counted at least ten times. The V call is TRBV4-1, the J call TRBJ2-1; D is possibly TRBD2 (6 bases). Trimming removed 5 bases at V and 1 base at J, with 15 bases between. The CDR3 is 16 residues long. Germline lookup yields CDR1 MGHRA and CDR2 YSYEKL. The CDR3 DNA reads TGCGCCAGCAGCTCTGGCGGGGCGGGATCCTACAATGAGCAGTTCTTC. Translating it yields CASSSGGAGSYNEQFF.

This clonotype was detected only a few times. In nucleotides, the CDR3 is TGCAGTGCTCCACACAGGGAGCCTTACGAGCAGTACTTC. It encodes CSAPHREPYEQYF. The rearrangement links TRBV20-1 to TRBJ2-7; D perhaps matches TRBD1 (6 bases). Trimming removed 5 bases at V and 4 bases at J, with 15 bases between. The germline CDR1 and CDR2 sequences are DFQATT and SNEGSKA (reference sequence). The CDR3 loop spans 13 amino acids.